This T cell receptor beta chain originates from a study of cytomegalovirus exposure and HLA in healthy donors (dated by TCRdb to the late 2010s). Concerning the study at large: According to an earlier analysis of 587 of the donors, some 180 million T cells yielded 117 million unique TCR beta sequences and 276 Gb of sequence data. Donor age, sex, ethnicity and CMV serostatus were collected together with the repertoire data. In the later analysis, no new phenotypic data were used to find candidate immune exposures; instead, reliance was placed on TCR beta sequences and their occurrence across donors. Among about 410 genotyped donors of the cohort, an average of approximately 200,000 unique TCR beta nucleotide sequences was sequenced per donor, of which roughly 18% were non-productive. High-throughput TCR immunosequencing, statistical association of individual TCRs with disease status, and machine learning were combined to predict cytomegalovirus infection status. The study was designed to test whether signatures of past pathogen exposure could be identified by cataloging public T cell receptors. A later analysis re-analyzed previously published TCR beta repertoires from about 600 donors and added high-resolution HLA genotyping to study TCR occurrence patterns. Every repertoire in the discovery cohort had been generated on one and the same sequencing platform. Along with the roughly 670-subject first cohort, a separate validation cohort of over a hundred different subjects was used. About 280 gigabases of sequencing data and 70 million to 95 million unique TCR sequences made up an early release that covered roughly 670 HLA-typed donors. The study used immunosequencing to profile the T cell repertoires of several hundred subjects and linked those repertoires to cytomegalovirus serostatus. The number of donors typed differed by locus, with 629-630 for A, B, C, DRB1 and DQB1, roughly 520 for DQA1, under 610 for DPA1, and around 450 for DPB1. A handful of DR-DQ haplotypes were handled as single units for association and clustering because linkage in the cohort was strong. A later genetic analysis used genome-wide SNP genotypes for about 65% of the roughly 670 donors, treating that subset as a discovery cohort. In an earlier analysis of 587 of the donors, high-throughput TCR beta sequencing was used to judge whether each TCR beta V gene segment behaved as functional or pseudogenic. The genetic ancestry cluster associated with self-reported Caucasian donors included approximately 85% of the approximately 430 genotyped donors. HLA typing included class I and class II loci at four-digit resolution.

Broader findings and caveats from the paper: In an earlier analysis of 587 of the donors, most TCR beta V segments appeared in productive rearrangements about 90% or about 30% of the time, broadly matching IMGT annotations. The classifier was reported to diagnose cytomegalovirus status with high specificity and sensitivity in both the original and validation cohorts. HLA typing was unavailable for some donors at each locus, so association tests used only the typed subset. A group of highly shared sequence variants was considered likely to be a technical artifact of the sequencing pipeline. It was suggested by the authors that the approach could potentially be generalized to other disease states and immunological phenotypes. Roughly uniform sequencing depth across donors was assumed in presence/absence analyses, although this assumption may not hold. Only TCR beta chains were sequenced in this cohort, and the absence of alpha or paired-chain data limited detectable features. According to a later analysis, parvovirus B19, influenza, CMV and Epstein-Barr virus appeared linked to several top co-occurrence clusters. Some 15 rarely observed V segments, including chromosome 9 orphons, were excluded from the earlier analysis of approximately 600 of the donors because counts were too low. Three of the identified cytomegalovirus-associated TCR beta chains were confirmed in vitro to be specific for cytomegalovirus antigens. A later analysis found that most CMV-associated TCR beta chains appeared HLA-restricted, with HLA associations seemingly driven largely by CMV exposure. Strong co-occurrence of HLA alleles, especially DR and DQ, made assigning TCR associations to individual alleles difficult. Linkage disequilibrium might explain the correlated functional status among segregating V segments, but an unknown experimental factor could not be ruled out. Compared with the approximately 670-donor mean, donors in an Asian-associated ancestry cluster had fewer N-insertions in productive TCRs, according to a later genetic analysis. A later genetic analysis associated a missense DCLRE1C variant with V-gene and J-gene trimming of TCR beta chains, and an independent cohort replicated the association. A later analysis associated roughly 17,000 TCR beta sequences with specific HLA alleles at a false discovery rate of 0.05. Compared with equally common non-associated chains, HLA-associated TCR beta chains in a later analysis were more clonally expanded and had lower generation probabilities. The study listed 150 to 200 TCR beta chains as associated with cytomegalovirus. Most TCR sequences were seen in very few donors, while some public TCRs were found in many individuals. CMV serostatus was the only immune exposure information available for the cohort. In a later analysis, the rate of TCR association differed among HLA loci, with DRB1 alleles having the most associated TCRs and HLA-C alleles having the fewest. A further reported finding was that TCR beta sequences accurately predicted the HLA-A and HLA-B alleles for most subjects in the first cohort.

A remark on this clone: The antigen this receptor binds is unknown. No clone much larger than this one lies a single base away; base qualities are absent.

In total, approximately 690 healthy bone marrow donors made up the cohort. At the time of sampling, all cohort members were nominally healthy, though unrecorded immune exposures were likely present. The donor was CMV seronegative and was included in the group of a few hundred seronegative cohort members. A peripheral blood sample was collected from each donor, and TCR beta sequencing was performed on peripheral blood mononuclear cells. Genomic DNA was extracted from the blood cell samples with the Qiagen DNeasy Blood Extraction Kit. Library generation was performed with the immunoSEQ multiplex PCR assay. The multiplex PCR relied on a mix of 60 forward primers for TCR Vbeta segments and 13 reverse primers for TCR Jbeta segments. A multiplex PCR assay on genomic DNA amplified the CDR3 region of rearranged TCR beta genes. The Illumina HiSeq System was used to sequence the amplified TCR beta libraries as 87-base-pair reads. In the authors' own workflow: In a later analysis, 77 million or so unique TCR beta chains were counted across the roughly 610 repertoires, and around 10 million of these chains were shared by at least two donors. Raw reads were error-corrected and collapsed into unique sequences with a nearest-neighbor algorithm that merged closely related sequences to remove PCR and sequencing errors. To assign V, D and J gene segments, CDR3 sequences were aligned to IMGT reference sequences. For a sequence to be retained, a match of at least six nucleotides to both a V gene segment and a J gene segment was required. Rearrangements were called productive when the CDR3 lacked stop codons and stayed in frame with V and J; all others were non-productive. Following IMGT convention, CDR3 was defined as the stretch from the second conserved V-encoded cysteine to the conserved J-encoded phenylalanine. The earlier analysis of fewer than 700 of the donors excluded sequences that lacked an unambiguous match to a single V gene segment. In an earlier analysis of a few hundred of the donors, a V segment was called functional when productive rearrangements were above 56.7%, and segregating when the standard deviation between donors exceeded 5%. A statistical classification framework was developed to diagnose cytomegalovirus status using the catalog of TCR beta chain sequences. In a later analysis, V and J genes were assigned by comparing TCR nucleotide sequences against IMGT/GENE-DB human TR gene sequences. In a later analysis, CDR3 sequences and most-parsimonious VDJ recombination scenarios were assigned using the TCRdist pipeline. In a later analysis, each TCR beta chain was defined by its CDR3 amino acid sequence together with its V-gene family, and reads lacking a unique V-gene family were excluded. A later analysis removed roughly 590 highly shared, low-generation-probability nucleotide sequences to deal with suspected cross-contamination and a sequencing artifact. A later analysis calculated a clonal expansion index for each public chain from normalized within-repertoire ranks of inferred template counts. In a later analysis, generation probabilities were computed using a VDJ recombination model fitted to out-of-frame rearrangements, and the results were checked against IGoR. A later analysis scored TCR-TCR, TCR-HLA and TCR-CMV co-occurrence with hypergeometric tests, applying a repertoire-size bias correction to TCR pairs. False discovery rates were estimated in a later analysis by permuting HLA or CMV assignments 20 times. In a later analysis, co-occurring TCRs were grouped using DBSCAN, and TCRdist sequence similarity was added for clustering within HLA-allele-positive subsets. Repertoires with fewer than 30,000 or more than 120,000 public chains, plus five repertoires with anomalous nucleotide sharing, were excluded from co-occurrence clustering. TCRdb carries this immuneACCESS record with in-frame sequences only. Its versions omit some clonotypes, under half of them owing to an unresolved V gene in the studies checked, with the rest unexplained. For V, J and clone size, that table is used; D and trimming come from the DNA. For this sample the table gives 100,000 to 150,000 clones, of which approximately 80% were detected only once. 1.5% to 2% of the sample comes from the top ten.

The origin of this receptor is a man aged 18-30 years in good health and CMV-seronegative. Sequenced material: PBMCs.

The CDR3 loop reads CATFVGRASYNEQFF. The sequenced DNA is TGTGCCACCTTCGTCGGCAGGGCCTCCTACAATGAGCAGTTCTTC. The sequence is built from TRBV7-9 and TRBJ2-1; a tentative D call is TRBD1 (5 bases match). Trimming at the junction amounts to 10 bases on V and 0 bases on J, and the germline ends lie 16 bases apart. The CDR3, from cysteine to phenylalanine, totals 15 residues. Only the CDR3 region is kept as DNA, spanning 45 bases read in frame from base 1. The germline V gene encodes CDR1 SEHNR and CDR2 FQNEAQ (reference sequence).